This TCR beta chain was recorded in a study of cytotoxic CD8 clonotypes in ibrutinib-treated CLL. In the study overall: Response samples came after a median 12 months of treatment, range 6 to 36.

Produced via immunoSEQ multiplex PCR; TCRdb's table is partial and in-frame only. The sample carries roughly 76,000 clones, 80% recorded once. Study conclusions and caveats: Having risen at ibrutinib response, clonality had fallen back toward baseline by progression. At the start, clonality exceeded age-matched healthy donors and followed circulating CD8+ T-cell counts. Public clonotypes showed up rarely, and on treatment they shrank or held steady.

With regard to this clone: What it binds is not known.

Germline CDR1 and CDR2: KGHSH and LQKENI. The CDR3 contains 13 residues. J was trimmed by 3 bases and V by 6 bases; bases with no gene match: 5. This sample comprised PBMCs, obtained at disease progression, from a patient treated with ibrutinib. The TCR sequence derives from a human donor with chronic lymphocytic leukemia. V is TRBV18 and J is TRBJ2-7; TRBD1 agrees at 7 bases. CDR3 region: CASSGQTGYEQYF. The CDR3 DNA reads TGTGCCAGCTCGGGACAGACGGGCTACGAGCAGTACTTC.